This entry lists 31 T cell receptor beta chains sequenced from one sample in a study of shared T cell receptors in the human thymus. Produced via immunoSEQ multiplex PCR; TCRdb's table is partial and in-frame only. This table holds around 730,000 clones, roughly 88% found once. The same data also went into a second study, on human thymus T cells.

Sequences were obtained from thymocytes. The receptors shown here come from a girl under two years old with a congenital heart defect.

CDR3 sequence: CASSPLRGEPYEAFF. DNA of the CDR3: TGTGCCAGCAGTCCGCTCAGGGGGGAACCTTATGAAGCTTTCTTT. The J gene is TRBJ1-1, the V gene TRBV7-8; 7 bases line up with TRBD1. CDR3 size: 15 residues. CDR1 is SGHVS, CDR2 FQNEAQ, per germline. Trimming at V came to 6 bases and at J to 7 bases, leaving 14 bases not matched to a gene.

This chain joins TRBV14 and TRBJ1-2; D unclear. The CDR3 extends over 15 amino acids. Germline loops: CDR1 SGHDN, CDR2 FVKESK. With 0 bases removed from V and 4 bases from J, the gap between germline ends came to 12 bases. The CDR3 loop is CASSQEEAGSYGYTF. The CDR3 DNA reads as TGTGCCAGCAGCCAAGAGGAGGCGGGCAGCTATGGCTACACCTTC.

This chain connects TRBV12-5 to TRBJ1-1; D remains unclear. This CDR3 has 16 amino acids. The germline gives CDR1 LGHNT, CDR2 FRNRAP. V shed 3 bases and J shed 1 base, with 15 bases lying between them. In DNA, the CDR3 is TGTGCTAGTGGTTTCAACAAAGCTACTACGAACACTGAAGCTTTCTTT. Protein sequence: CASGFNKATTNTEAFF.

This sequence joins TRBV11-1 and TRBJ1-2, with TRBD1 as a possible D gene (6 bases). The germline V and J ends were trimmed by 4 bases and 4 bases, with 13 bases remaining between them. Germline values: CDR1 SGHAT, CDR2 FQDESV (reference sequence). This CDR3 has 14 residues. CDR3 nucleotides: TGTGCCAGCAGCTCACCCTCGGACAGCTATGGCTACACCTTC. The encoded protein is CASSSPSDSYGYTF.

The V and J genes are TRBV20-1 and TRBJ2-7; no reliable D call. The CDR3 totals 11 residues. The germline V and J ends were trimmed by 6 bases and 5 bases, with 11 bases remaining between them. The germline V gene encodes CDR1 DFQATT and CDR2 SNEGSKA (reference sequence). This chain's CDR3 is CSASRVNEQYF. CDR3 bases: TGCAGTGCCAGCCGGGTTAACGAGCAGTACTTC.

V is TRBV15 and J is TRBJ1-5; 10 bases are shared with TRBD1. CDR1 is LNHNV and CDR2 is YYDKDF in the germline V gene (reference sequence). The junction had 8 bases not matched to a gene; V was cut back by 4 bases and J by 5 bases. This CDR3 contains 16 residues. CDR3 sequence reads: CATSTEDRGSHQPQHF. The CDR3 region has the DNA TGTGCCACCAGCACAGAGGACAGGGGGTCACATCAGCCCCAGCATTTT.

V and J are TRBV11-2 and TRBJ1-6; D perhaps matches TRBD1 (5 bases). V gave up 0 bases and J gave up 5 bases, with 8 bases separating them. The CDR3 spans 15 residues. Germline CDR1 is SGHAT and CDR2 is FQNNGV. The DNA of the CDR3 is TGTGCCAGCAGCTTAGATAAGGGGAATAATTCACCCCTCCACTTT. Translated, it gives CASSLDKGNNSPLHF. The variable domain in full, completed from reference TRBV11-2 and TRBJ1-6, reads EAGVAQSPRYKIIEKRQSVAFWCNPISGHATLYWYQQILGQGPKLLIQFQNNGVVDDSQLPKDRFSAERLKGVDSTLKIQPAKLEDSAVYLCASSLDKGNNSPLHFGNGTRLTVT.

The J gene is TRBJ1-5, the V gene TRBV15, with TRBD1 matching over 7 bases. The CDR3 runs 20 residues. The V segment lost 1 base and the J segment 2 bases; nucleotides outside the gene matches: 17. Germline CDR1 LNHNV, CDR2 YYDKDF (reference sequence). This CDR3 is CATSRGHCGSDRAGNQPQHF. The CDR3 nucleotides read TGTGCCACCAGCAGAGGACACTGTGGCTCCGACAGGGCTGGCAATCAGCCCCAGCATTTT.

This rearrangement joins TRBV6-6 to TRBJ1-5; D call uncertain. The CDR3 is 16 amino acids. V was clipped by 3 bases and J by 0 bases, with 12 bases between them. Germline V lookup: CDR1 MNHNY, CDR2 SVGAGI (reference sequence). This CDR3 reads CASSYVGLYSNQPQHF. For the CDR3, the DNA is TGTGCCAGCAGTTATGTGGGCCTTTATAGCAATCAGCCCCAGCATTTT.

The genes are TRBV28 and TRBJ1-1; D unresolved. CDR1 and CDR2 (germline): MDHEN, SYDVKM. This CDR3 is 12 amino acids long. Trimming took off 2 bases at V and 3 bases at J, with 4 bases between the two ends. This CDR3 is CASSLRYTEAFF. The DNA for the CDR3 is TGTGCCAGCAGTTTACGGTACACTGAAGCTTTCTTT.

Regarding this clone: Other DNA sequences in this sample translate to the same CDR3. This chain uses TRBV11-2 with TRBJ1-2; tentative D call: TRBD1 (6 bases). Between the trimmed V and J ends, which lost 4 bases and 5 bases, there was a span of 14 bases. The length of the CDR3 is 14 residues. In germline, CDR1 is SGHAT, CDR2 FQNNGV. Here the CDR3 reads CASSSETGPYGYTF. The DNA of the CDR3 is TGTGCCAGCAGCTCCGAGACAGGACCGTATGGCTACACCTTC.

The J gene is TRBJ1-1, the V gene TRBV19; D gene unclear. Germline CDR1 reads LNHDA; CDR2 reads SQIVND (reference sequence). V was clipped by 4 bases and J by 0 bases, with 6 bases between them. The CDR3 sequence is 13 residues long. The DNA for the CDR3 is TGTGCCAGTAGTAAATCCGTGAACACTGAAGCTTTCTTT. The encoded protein is CASSKSVNTEAFF.

This chain links TRBV5-1 with TRBJ2-7; TRBD2 matches 7 bases. Trimming at V came to 4 bases and at J to 4 bases, leaving 11 bases not matched to a gene. CDR1 is SGHRS and CDR2 is YFSETQ in the germline V gene. The CDR3 spans 15 residues. CDR3 in amino acids: CASSVRGGGSYEQYF. The CDR3 coding sequence is TGCGCCAGCAGCGTACGAGGCGGCGGGAGTTACGAGCAGTACTTC.

V usage is TRBV27 and J usage is TRBJ1-2; 8 nucleotides line up with TRBD1. CDR3 size: 11 residues. Losses at the gene ends were 7 bases for V and 7 bases for J; bases not matched to a gene: 2. The germline V gene encodes CDR1 MNHEY and CDR2 SMNVEV (reference sequence). CDR3 sequence (DNA): TGTGCCAGCATTGGACAGGGTGGCTACACCTTC. Its protein product is CASIGQGGYTF.

The V gene is TRBV27, the J gene TRBJ1-4; D is possibly TRBD1 (5 bases). This CDR3 comprises 15 residues. CDR1 and CDR2 from the germline V gene are MNHEY and SMNVEV (reference sequence). V lost 6 bases to trimming and J lost 7 bases, with 18 bases between them. Written as DNA, the CDR3 is TGTGCCAGCAGCCTTCGACGGGGGGTAGGTGAAAAACTGTTTTTT. Amino acids: CASSLRRGVGEKLFF.

The chain couples TRBV6-6 to TRBJ2-5, with 9 bases identical to TRBD2. Germline V CDR1 and CDR2: MNHNY, SVGAGI (reference sequence). The ends lost 5 bases at V and 1 base at J; junction bases unmatched: 5. The CDR3 is 15 residues long. CDR3 protein: CASSLAGISQETQYF. Written as DNA, the CDR3 is TGTGCCAGCAGTCTAGCGGGGATTTCCCAAGAGACCCAGTACTTC.

The genes are TRBV9 and TRBJ2-7; the match to TRBD2 covers 15 bases. This CDR3 comprises 18 residues. In germline, CDR1 is SGDLS, CDR2 YYNGEE. Trimming took 3 bases from V and 2 from J; bases not matched to a gene: 9. This CDR3 is CASSARSGTSGGPYEQYF. CDR3 in DNA: TGTGCCAGCAGCGCTAGATCCGGGACTAGCGGGGGGCCCTACGAGCAGTACTTC.

In regard to this clone: Relative to the germline gene, one junction end is altered; a read error may explain this. The chain uses TRBV15 and TRBJ1-6; D is unresolved. Germline V gives CDR1 LNHNV, CDR2 YYDKDF (reference sequence). This CDR3 contains 17 residues. Here the CDR3 DNA reads TGTGCCACCAGCAGAGAGCCCCTGAGCTCCTATAATTCACCCCCCCACTTT. The encoded protein is CATSREPLSSYNSPPHF.

The chain joins TRBV7-9 to TRBJ1-1; possible D gene TRBD1, 6 bases. CDR1 is SEHNR, CDR2 FQNEAQ, per germline (reference sequence). V lost 6 bases to trimming and J lost 4 bases, with 9 bases between them. The CDR3 totals 12 residues. The CDR3 sequence: CASRQDSTEAFF. CDR3 in DNA: TGTGCCAGCAGACAGGACAGCACTGAAGCTTTCTTT.

The chain has TRBV9 and TRBJ1-5, with D possibly being TRBD1 (6 bases). Germline values: CDR1 SGDLS, CDR2 YYNGEE. V lost 4 bases and J 7 bases, leaving 15 bases between the germline ends. The CDR3 has 14 residues. The CDR3: CASSPRGGGQPQHF. The CDR3, as DNA: TGTGCCAGCAGCCCTCGCGGGGGGGGCCAGCCCCAGCATTTT.

This sequence joins TRBV7-9 and TRBJ1-1; 8 bases map to TRBD1. The CDR3 is 17 amino acids. V shed 1 base, J shed 3 bases, and the junction held 10 bases outside the gene matches. Looked up from germline, CDR1 is SEHNR and CDR2 is FQNEAQ (reference sequence). The CDR3 nucleotides are TGTGCCAGCAGCTTAGACCGGACAGGGCGGCGGGACACTGAAGCTTTCTTT. As protein: CASSLDRTGRRDTEAFF.

The chain joins TRBV5-6 to TRBJ2-7, with 7 nucleotides matching TRBD1. Germline V CDR1 and CDR2: SGHDT, YYEEEE. The CDR3 length is 16 residues. J was trimmed by 4 bases and V by 3 bases; bases with no gene match: 13. The CDR3 bases are TGTGCCAGCAGCTCTACTAGACGACAGGGCCCTTACGAGCAGTACTTC. It yields the protein CASSSTRRQGPYEQYF.

This clone was counted a single time. The rearrangement uses TRBV7-9 and TRBJ2-7; D is perhaps TRBD1 (6 bases). V was shortened by 5 bases and J by 4 bases, with 9 bases between the two germline ends. This CDR3 is built from 12 residues. Germline CDR1 SEHNR, CDR2 FQNEAQ (reference sequence). The CDR3, as DNA: TGTGCCAGCAGCAAACAGGGTTACGAGCAGTACTTC. Translated: CASSKQGYEQYF.

This clone was observed a single time. V gene TRBV2 combines with J gene TRBJ2-2; 10 nucleotides line up with TRBD1. J gave up 5 bases and V 6 bases, and 9 bases lay outside the gene matches. Germline V gives CDR1 SNHLY, CDR2 FYNNEI. There are 16 residues in the CDR3. CDR3 coding DNA: TGTGCCAGCAGGAAGCCGGGACAGGGGACGACCGGGGAGCTGTTTTTT. Protein product: CASRKPGQGTTGELFF.

The rearrangement joins TRBV28 to TRBJ1-5; 10 nucleotides align to TRBD1. Trimming took 3 bases from V and 3 from J; bases not matched to a gene: 8. Per the germline V gene, CDR1 is MDHEN and CDR2 is SYDVKM. This CDR3 contains 17 residues. The CDR3 nucleotides are TGTGCCAGCAGTTTTGGGGGGACAGGGGACCCCAATCAGCCCCAGCATTTT. It translates to CASSFGGTGDPNQPQHF. The whole variable domain, remainder taken from reference TRBV28 and TRBJ1-5, is DVKVTQSSRYLVKRTGEKVFLECVQDMDHENMFWYRQDPGLGLRLIYFSYDVKMKEKGDIPEGYSVSREKKERFSLILESASTNQTSMYLCASSFGGTGDPNQPQHFGDGTRLSIL.

The rearrangement joins TRBV18 to TRBJ1-2, with a weak D call TRBD1 (6 bases). CDR3 length: 15 residues. The germline V and J ends were trimmed by 2 bases and 8 bases, with 18 bases remaining between them. Germline V gene sequence: CDR1 KGHSH, CDR2 LQKENI. The CDR3 sequence is CASSPYNRVWYGYTF. The CDR3 DNA reads TGTGCCAGCTCACCATACAACAGGGTGTGGTACGGCTACACCTTC.

Here the CDR3 DNA reads TGCGCCAGCAGCCAAGATCGAGCGGGGGACTATGGCTACACCTTC. Protein: CASSQDRAGDYGYTF. V and J are TRBV4-1 and TRBJ1-2; possible D gene TRBD1, 5 bases. Germline V gene sequence: CDR1 MGHRA, CDR2 YSYEKL. V lost 0 bases to trimming and J lost 3 bases, with 11 bases between them. CDR3 size: 15 residues.

V usage is TRBV7-2 and J usage is TRBJ1-5, with 10 bases identical to TRBD1. Germline trimming cut 5 bases from V and 7 bases from J; bases unmatched to any gene: 5. Germline lookup yields CDR1 SGHTA and CDR2 FQGNSA. The CDR3 has 14 amino acids. The CDR3 reads CASSLGQGEQPQHF. The CDR3 bases are TGTGCCAGCAGCCTTGGACAGGGGGAACAGCCCCAGCATTTT. Full variable domain (remainder filled in from reference TRBV7-2 and TRBJ1-5): GAGVSQSPSNKVTEKGKDVELRCDPISGHTALYWYRQSLGQGLEFLIYFQGNSAPDKSGLPSDRFSAERTGGSVSTLTIQRTQQEDSAVYLCASSLGQGEQPQHFGDGTRLSIL.

The chain links TRBV20-1 to TRBJ1-1; D is ambiguous. V was clipped by 5 bases and J by 10 bases, with 8 bases between them. This CDR3 is built from 9 residues. CDR1 is DFQATT, CDR2 SNEGSKA, per germline (reference sequence). CDR3 protein: CSALPPAFF. CDR3 DNA: TGCAGTGCTCTCCCCCCAGCTTTCTTT.

V is TRBV21-1 and J is TRBJ2-7; the D call of TRBD1 is as the table states it, not checked on the DNA. TRBV21-1 is a recognized pseudogene. This CDR3 has 14 amino acids. CDR3 sequence (DNA): TGTGCCAGCAATACCCGGGACAGGGTTACAGTGCAGTACTTC. Translation: CASNTRDRVTVQYF.

This clone was found a few times. The CDR3 coding sequence is TGTGCCAGCAGCTGGCTAAAGCGCACTGAAGCTTTCTTT. Translation gives CASSWLKRTEAFF. The chain uses TRBV5-6 and TRBJ1-1; D remains unclear. This CDR3 is 13 amino acids long. CDR1 and CDR2 (germline): SGHDT, YYEEEE. The V and J ends lost 3 bases and 4 bases respectively, with 10 bases between them.